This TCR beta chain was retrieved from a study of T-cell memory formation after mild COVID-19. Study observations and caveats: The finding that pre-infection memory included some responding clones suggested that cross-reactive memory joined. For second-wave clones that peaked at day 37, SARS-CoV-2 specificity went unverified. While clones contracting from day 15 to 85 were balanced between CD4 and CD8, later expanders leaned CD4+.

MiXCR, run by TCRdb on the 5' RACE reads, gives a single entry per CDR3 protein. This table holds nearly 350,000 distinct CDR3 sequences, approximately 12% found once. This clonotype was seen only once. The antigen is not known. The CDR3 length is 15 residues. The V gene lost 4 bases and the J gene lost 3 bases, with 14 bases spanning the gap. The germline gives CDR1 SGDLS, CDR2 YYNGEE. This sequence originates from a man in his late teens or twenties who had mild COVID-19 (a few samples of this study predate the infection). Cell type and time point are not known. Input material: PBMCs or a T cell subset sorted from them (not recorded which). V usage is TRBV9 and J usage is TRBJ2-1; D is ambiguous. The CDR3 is CASSSPTTLYNEQFF. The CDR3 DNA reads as TGTGCCAGCAGCTCTCCTACGACTCTCTACAATGAGCAGTTCTTC. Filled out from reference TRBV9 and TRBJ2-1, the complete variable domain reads DSGVTQTPKHLITATGQRVTLRCSPRSGDLSVYWYQQSLDQGLQFLIQYYNGEERAKGNILERFSAQQFPDLHSELNLSSLELGDSALYFCASSSPTTLYNEQFFGPGTRLTVL.